This T cell receptor beta chain derives from a study of blood T cells in healthy people across ages. Overall study context: Capturing about one barcoded beta molecule per two T cells was achieved by template switching. Study-level points and caveats: CMV infection status of these donors was not known.

A J-beta primer mix and a sample-barcoded 5' primer were used in a second PCR of about 7 to 12 cycles. TCRdb redid the calling of the 5' RACE reads with MiXCR, one entry per CDR3 protein. The sample yields some 890,000 distinct CDR3 sequences, about 28% seen once. This clonotype has just a few counts. The antigen is undetermined. V shed 3 bases, J shed 2 bases, and the junction held 2 bases outside the gene matches. The CDR3 has 14 amino acids. Germline V gene lookup returns CDR1 PRHDT and CDR2 FYEKMQ (reference sequence). These data were likewise used in another study, on T cells of mothers and their children.

The genes are TRBV13 and TRBJ2-7; TRBD2 matches 9 bases. Sequencing was done on a sample of blood. This TCR was recovered from a woman aged 40 to 49 in good health. CDR3 amino acids: CASSFSSGAYEQYF. CDR3 in DNA: TGTGCCAGCAGCTTCTCTAGCGGGGCCTACGAGCAGTACTTC.